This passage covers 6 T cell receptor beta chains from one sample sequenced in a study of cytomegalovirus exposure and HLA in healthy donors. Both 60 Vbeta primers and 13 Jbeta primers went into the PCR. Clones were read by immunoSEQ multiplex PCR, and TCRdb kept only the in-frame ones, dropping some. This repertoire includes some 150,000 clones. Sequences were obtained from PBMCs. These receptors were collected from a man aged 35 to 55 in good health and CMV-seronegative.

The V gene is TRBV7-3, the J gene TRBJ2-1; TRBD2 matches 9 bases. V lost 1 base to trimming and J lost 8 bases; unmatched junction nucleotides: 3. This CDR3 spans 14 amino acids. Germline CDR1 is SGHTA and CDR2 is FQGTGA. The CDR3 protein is CASSLSGGGDEQFF. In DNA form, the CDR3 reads TGTGCCAGCAGCTTAAGCGGGGGGGGAGATGAGCAGTTCTTC.

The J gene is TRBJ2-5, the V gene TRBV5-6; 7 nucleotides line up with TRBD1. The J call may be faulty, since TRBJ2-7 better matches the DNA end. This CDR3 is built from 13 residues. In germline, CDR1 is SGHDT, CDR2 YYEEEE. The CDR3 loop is CASSTGQPYEQYF. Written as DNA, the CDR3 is TGTGCCAGCAGCACGGGACAGCCCTACGAGCAGTACTTC.

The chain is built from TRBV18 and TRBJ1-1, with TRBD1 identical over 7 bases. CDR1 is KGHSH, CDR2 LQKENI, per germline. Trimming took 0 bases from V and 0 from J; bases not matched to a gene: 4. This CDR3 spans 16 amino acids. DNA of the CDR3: TGTGCCAGCTCACCACCCGGGACAGACATGAACACTGAAGCTTTCTTT. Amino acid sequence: CASSPPGTDMNTEAFF. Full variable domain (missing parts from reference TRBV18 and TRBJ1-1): NAGVMQNPRHLVRRRGQEARLRCSPMKGHSHVYWYRQLPEEGLKFMVYLQKENIIDESGMPKERFSAEFPKEGPSILRIQQVVRGDSAAYFCASSPPGTDMNTEAFFGQGTRLTVV.

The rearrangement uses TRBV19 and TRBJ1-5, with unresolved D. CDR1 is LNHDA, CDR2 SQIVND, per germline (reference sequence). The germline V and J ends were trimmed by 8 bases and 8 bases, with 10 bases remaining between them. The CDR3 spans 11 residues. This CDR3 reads CASGIAEPQHF. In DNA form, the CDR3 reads TGTGCCAGTGGAATAGCCGAGCCCCAGCATTTT. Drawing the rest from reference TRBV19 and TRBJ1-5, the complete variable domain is DGGITQSPKYLFRKEGQNVTLSCEQNLNHDAMYWYRQDPGQGLRLIYYSQIVNDFQKGDIAEGYSVSREKKESFPLTVTSAQKNPTAFYLCASGIAEPQHFGDGTRLSIL.

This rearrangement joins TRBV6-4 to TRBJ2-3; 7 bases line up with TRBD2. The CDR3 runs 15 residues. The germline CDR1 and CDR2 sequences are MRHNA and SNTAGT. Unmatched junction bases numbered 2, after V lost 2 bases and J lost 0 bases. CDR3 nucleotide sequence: TGTGCCAGCAGTGACATTAGCGGGAGCACAGATACGCAGTATTTT. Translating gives CASSDISGSTDTQYF.

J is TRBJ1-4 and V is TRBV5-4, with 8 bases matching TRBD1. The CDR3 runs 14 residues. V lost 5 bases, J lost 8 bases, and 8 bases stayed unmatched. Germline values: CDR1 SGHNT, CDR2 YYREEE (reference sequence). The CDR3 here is CASRKTGAGEKLFF. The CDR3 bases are TGTGCCAGCAGGAAGACAGGGGCAGGGGAAAAACTGTTTTTT.